This T cell receptor (beta chain) was recorded in a study of T cells in narcolepsy. Study information: Enrolled donors included narcolepsy type 1 or type 2 patients and healthy controls. Study results and limitations: Reportedly, autoreactive clonotypes were serially detected in patients' blood but not controls'. Autoreactive clone sequences were missing from some blood memory CD4+ repertoires. Comparing one patient's CSF and blood CD4+ clonotypes highlighted HCRT- and TRIB2-specific autoreactive clonotypes.

A note on this clone: The target antigen is unknown.

Trimming shortened V by 6 bases and J by 4 bases, and 18 bases separated the two germline ends. The CDR3 is 15 amino acids. The germline CDR1 and CDR2 sequences are MNHEY and SVGAGI. TCRdb's table, derived via immunoSEQ multiplex PCR, lists solely in-frame clones and lacks some. The sample has 25,000 to 35,000 clones, 79% seen once. Sequencing was performed on memory (CD45RA-) CD4+ T cells from blood. The chain employs TRBV6-5 and TRBJ1-2, with D possibly TRBD1 on 6 matching bases. The origin of this receptor is a human donor in good health. Here the CDR3 DNA reads TGTGCCAGCAGCCCCGGGGGGGGCGATTTCTATGGCTACACCTTC. It codes for CASSPGGGDFYGYTF.